The sequence of this T cell receptor beta chain was determined in a study of blood T cell repertoires in COVID-19 (dated by TCRdb to about 2020). Regarding the study in general: Samples from collaborators originated in the United States, Italy and Spain and spanned both the acute and convalescent phases of COVID-19. A freely available public database, intended as a resource for researchers studying the immune response to SARS-CoV-2, is where the repertoires were released. Where available, HLA class I and class II types were obtained from metadata supplied by the sample provider rather than from assay-based typing. The dataset comprised deeply sampled blood TCRbeta repertoires from subjects exposed to, actively infected with, or recovered from COVID-19. The sample metadata nearly always contained a de-identified subject ID, COVID-19 status, age in years and sex. The samples were drawn from the first 160 participants of the ongoing ImmuneRACE study and from 950 to 1,500 subjects provided by 6 global collaborators. The prospective study material was composed of cDNA or gDNA derived from T cells, B-cell-depleted T cells, or PBMCs. The research as a whole found: Clinical and demographic metadata were provided uncurated, with the amount varying by source and participant.

The CDR3 covers 12 residues, taking in both the cysteine and the phenylalanine. Only the CDR3 portion is preserved as DNA: 36 bases, with reading frame beginning at the first base. The V end loses 4 bases and the J end loses 5 bases, and a stretch of 8 bases separates them. For CDR1 and CDR2, the germline V gene lists SGHTA and FQGNSA. TCRbeta CDR3 regions were amplified from genomic DNA using the immunoSEQ Assay, a bias-controlled multiplex PCR. As for the original processing: The number of nucleated cells in each sample was estimated from the amplification of reference gene primers within the assay. Sequence reads were collapsed and filtered to measure the absolute abundance of every unique TCRbeta CDR3 rearrangement. For each sample, productive Simpson clonality was calculated as the square root of Simpson's diversity index over productive rearrangements. The table was pulled from immuneACCESS by TCRdb, which kept in-frame rearrangements only. Such tables lose some clones; where checked, under half of the loss comes from unresolved V genes, and the rest has no known cause. V and J calls and clone size are as listed in that table; D and trimming were resolved from the DNA. Counted in this sample were approximately 110,000 clones; more than 70% of them appeared once. The ten largest clones capture around 3.3% of the sample.

One collaborating source in Seattle enrolled patients during active infection and followed them longitudinally through the course of disease. Collaborating institutions collected whole blood in K2EDTA tubes following their own protocols. For TCRbeta analysis, collaborator samples were shipped as frozen whole blood, as isolated PBMCs, or as DNA extracted from either sample type. Remarks on this clone: The clone's antigen remains unknown. Per-base qualities were not stored, and no clone one base away is much larger.

This receptor chain uses TRBV7-2 and TRBJ2-5; the D gene cannot be named for sure. The source is a woman aged 80 or over with COVID-19, enrolled during active disease. The source material was peripheral blood. The nucleotide sequence is given as TGTGCCAGCAGCTGGCTTTCGGAGACCCAGTACTTC. Its coded protein is CASSWLSETQYF. Full variable domain (CDR3 extended with the reference TRBV7-2 and TRBJ2-5 proteins): GAGVSQSPSNKVTEKGKDVELRCDPISGHTALYWYRQSLGQGLEFLIYFQGNSAPDKSGLPSDRFSAERTGGSVSTLTIQRTQQEDSAVYLCASSWLSETQYFGPGTRLLVL.